These T cell receptor beta chains were read from a single sample in a study of blood T cell repertoires in COVID-19. TCRdb keeps only in-frame clones here, not all; method: immunoSEQ multiplex PCR. This table holds approximately 300,000 clones, more than 75% found once. The sequencing input was peripheral blood. All receptors derive from a woman between 45 and 60 years old with acute or convalescent COVID-19. CDR3s include the opening cysteine and the closing phenylalanine or tryptophan. A D gene is named only where the DNA matches it firmly. Clone size is not always given. Where it is, it says once, few, many or a class for expanded clones.

j_call | v_call | d_call | clone_size | cdr3_aa | cdr3_nt
TRBJ2-6 | TRBV25-1 | - | - | CASSEGARSPAGANVLTF | TGTGCCAGCAGTGAAGGGGCCAGGAGCCCCGCTGGGGCCAACGTCCTGACTTTC
TRBJ2-3 | TRBV10-3 | - | few | CAISESQLAASTDTQYF | TGTGCCATCAGTGAGTCACAACTAGCAGCTAGCACAGATACGCAGTATTTT
TRBJ1-1 | TRBV2 | - | few | CASSARGGRRGNTEAFF | TGTGCCAGCAGTGCGAGGGGGGGGCGCAGGGGAAACACTGAAGCTTTCTTT
TRBJ1-2 | TRBV5-6 | - | - | CASSLGVTGAYGYTF | TGTGCCAGCAGCTTAGGGGTGACAGGTGCCTATGGCTACACCTTC
TRBJ1-2 | TRBV24-1 | - | - | CATSGGLGDKNYGYTF | TGTGCCACCAGTGGCGGTTTGGGGGACAAGAACTATGGCTACACCTTC
TRBJ1-5 | TRBV4-1 | TRBD1 | - | CASSQVKGQVDQPQHF | TGCGCCAGCAGCCAAGTAAAGGGACAGGTAGATCAGCCCCAGCATTTT
TRBJ2-1 | TRBV27 | TRBD2 | - | CASSLLVTGPSGRGNEQFF | TGTGCCAGCAGTTTATTGGTAACTGGGCCTAGCGGGAGGGGGAATGAGCAGTTCTTC
TRBJ2-1 | TRBV11-3 | - | - | CASSHSNEQFF | TGTGCCAGCAGCCATAGCAATGAGCAGTTCTTC
TRBJ2-7 | TRBV28 | - | once | CASSSQTREQYF | TGTGCCAGCAGTTCCCAGACTCGGGAGCAGTACTTC
TRBJ1-4 | TRBV7-9 | - | few | CASSRGANEKLFF | TGTGCCAGCAGCCGGGGGGCTAATGAAAAACTGTTTTTT
TRBJ2-1 | TRBV13 | - | - | CASSLMAEAIQFF | TGTGCCAGCAGCTTAATGGCGGAGGCGATCCAGTTCTTC
TRBJ1-1 | TRBV29-1 | - | - | CSVLGLIYTEAFF | TGCAGCGTATTGGGACTCATATACACTGAAGCTTTCTTT
TRBJ2-1 | TRBV19 | TRBD2 | - | CASIQNGGGYNEQFF | TGTGCCAGCATCCAGAACGGGGGGGGTTACAATGAGCAGTTCTTC
TRBJ2-7 | TRBV7-2 | - | - | CASSVGSSREQYF | TGTGCCAGCAGCGTTGGGAGTTCTAGGGAGCAGTACTTC
TRBJ2-7 | TRBV28 | TRBD1 | - | CASRRTGTYEQYF | TGTGCCAGCAGAAGGACAGGCACCTACGAGCAGTACTTC
TRBJ2-2 | TRBV5-1 | TRBD2 | few | CASSQGLAGDRTGELFF | TGCGCCAGCAGCCAGGGACTAGCGGGAGATCGGACCGGGGAGCTGTTTTTT
TRBJ2-3 | TRBV3-1/TRBV3-2 | TRBD2 | - | CASSEDSGREGTDTQYF | TGTGCCAGCAGCGAAGATAGCGGGAGGGAAGGCACAGATACGCAGTATTTT
TRBJ2-3 | TRBV4-1 | TRBD1 | - | CASSRDRGDTDTQYF | TGCGCCAGCAGCCGGGACAGGGGGGACACAGATACGCAGTATTTT
TRBJ2-7 | TRBV4-1 | TRBD2 | - | CASSQAGTSGSEQYF | TGCGCCAGCAGCCAAGCAGGGACTAGCGGGAGCGAGCAGTACTTC
TRBJ2-2 | TRBV27 | TRBD2 | - | CASSISSGTSGRAGELFF | TGTGCCAGCAGTATATCGTCCGGGACTAGCGGGAGAGCCGGGGAGCTGTTTTTT
TRBJ2-1 | TRBV7-3 | TRBD2 | - | CASSLRAGGYNEQFF | TGTGCCAGCAGCTTACGGGCGGGAGGGTACAATGAGCAGTTCTTC
TRBJ2-7 | TRBV5-1 | TRBD2 | - | CASSLNAGVNEQYF | TGCGCCAGCAGCTTGAACGCGGGAGTCAACGAGCAGTACTTC
TRBJ2-1 | TRBV24-1 | TRBD2 | - | CATSDPSGSRYNEQFF | TGTGCCACCAGTGATCCAAGCGGGAGCAGGTACAATGAGCAGTTCTTC
TRBJ1-5 | TRBV25-1 | - | - | CASSESVGNQPQHF | TGTGCCAGCAGTGAGAGCGTTGGCAATCAGCCCCAGCATTTT